Reported below is one T cell receptor (beta chain). The antigen remains unidentified. The germline gives CDR1 SGHRS, CDR2 YFSETQ. CDR3 size: 14 residues. The V end lost 0 bases, the J end lost 6 bases, and 11 bases lay between the germline ends. These data come from a study of shared clonotypes between healthy human individuals. Overall study findings and caveats: Non-shared clonotypes were found to have lower generation probabilities than the clonotypes that were shared by all four of the sorted-subset donors.

Assay used: immunoSEQ multiplex PCR; TCRdb lists only in-frame clones, some missing. The table records fewer than 3 million clones, about 90% of them present only once. The genes are TRBV5-1 and TRBJ2-3; possibly TRBD2 for D (5 bases). This sequence originates from a young man in good health. Some clones in this sample may be carry-over from other donors' samples. Input material: naive CD4+ T cells from PBMCs. Regarding subset: CD45RA+ positively selected. In DNA, the CDR3 is TGCGCCAGCAGCTTGGGCAGAAGCGGTGATACGCAGTATTTT. Amino acids: CASSLGRSGDTQYF.